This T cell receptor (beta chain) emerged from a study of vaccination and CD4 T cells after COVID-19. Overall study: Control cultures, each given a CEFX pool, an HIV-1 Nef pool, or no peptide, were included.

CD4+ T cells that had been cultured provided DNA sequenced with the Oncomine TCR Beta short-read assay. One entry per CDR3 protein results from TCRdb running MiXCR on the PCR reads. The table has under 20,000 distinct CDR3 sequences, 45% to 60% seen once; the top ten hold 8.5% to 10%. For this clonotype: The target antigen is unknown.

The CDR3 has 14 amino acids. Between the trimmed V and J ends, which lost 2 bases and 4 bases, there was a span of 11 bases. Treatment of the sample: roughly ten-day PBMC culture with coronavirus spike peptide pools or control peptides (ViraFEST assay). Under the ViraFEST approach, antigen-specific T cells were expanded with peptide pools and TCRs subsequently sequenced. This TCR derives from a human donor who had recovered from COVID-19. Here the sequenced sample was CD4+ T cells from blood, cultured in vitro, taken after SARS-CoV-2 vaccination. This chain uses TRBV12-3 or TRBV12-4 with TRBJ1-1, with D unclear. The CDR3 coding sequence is TGTGCCAGCAGTTTACATAAACGCGGCACTGAAGCTTTCTTT. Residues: CASSLHKRGTEAFF.